The 9 T cell receptor beta chains reported below all come from one sample, sequenced in a study of cytomegalovirus exposure and HLA in healthy donors. Use of 60 Vbeta and 13 Jbeta primers characterized the PCR. The method was immunoSEQ multiplex PCR; TCRdb's version includes in-frame clones alone and lacks a portion of them. This table has 200,000 to 300,000 clones, just under 85% appearing once. The sequencing sample was made of PBMCs. These receptors were taken from a woman aged 40 to 50 in good health and CMV-seropositive.

The J gene is TRBJ2-1, the V gene TRBV28; TRBD2 matches 7 bases. The CDR3 is 15 residues long. With 4 bases clipped from V and 7 bases from J, the junction kept 10 bases outside the gene matches. CDR1 and CDR2 from the germline V gene are MDHEN and SYDVKM. In DNA form, the CDR3 reads TGTGCCAGCAGTTCCAGCGGGACCCAGTGGAATGAGCAGTTCTTC. Translating gives CASSSSGTQWNEQFF. Together with reference TRBV28 and TRBJ2-1, the CDR3 gives the full variable domain: DVKVTQSSRYLVKRTGEKVFLECVQDMDHENMFWYRQDPGLGLRLIYFSYDVKMKEKGDIPEGYSVSREKKERFSLILESASTNQTSMYLCASSSSGTQWNEQFFGPGTRLTVL.

For the CDR3, the DNA is TGTGCCAGCAGCTTAGATGGGAGCCACAATGAGCAGTTCTTC. Translating it yields CASSLDGSHNEQFF. The V call is TRBV7-3, the J call TRBJ2-1, with D perhaps TRBD2 (5 bases). V was pared by 2 bases and J by 5 bases, with 10 bases between. Germline CDR1 is SGHTA and CDR2 is FQGTGA. This CDR3 comprises 14 residues.

The table lists this clone with a count of one. The junction and the germline gene differ at one end; a read error may be behind it. This chain uses TRBV27 with TRBJ2-7, with 8 bases that match TRBD2. Germline V gene data show CDR1 as MNHEY and CDR2 as SMNVEV (reference sequence). CDR3 length equals 10 residues. The chain's CDR3 is CASSPPREGF. The CDR3 DNA sequence: TGTGCCAGCAGCCCTCCCCGGGAGGGCTTC.

The chain combines TRBV11-3 with TRBJ1-1; maybe TRBD1 (6 bases). CDR3 length equals 15 residues. Trimming removed 5 bases at V and 1 base at J, with 14 bases between. Germline V lookup: CDR1 SGHNT, CDR2 YENEEA. CDR3 nucleotide sequence: TGTGCCAGCAGCCTTGTCGTAGGGGGGAACACTGAAGCTTTCTTT. The encoded protein is CASSLVVGGNTEAFF. The full variable domain, completed using reference TRBV11-3 and TRBJ1-1, is EAGVVQSPRYKIIEKKQPVAFWCNPISGHNTLYWYLQNLGQGPELLIRYENEEAVDDSQLPKDRFSAERLKGVDSTLKIQPAELGDSAVYLCASSLVVGGNTEAFFGQGTRLTVV.

This chain connects TRBV7-9 to TRBJ2-5; D gene ambiguous. Germline values: CDR1 SEHNR, CDR2 FQNEAQ (reference sequence). The CDR3 length is 15 residues. V lost 5 bases, J lost 5 bases, and 18 bases lay in between. The CDR3: CASSAPLAVRETQYF. In DNA, the CDR3 is TGTGCCAGCAGCGCCCCACTGGCGGTTCGGGAGACCCAGTACTTC. Drawing the rest from reference TRBV7-9 and TRBJ2-5, the complete variable domain is DTGVSQNPRHKITKRGQNVTFRCDPISEHNRLYWYRQTLGQGPEFLTYFQNEAQLEKSRLLSDRFSAERPKGSFSTLEIQRTEQGDSAMYLCASSAPLAVRETQYFGPGTRLLVL.

The V gene is TRBV25-1, the J gene TRBJ1-1, with a possible D match to TRBD1 (6 bases). V lost 0 bases and J 2 bases, leaving 16 bases between the germline ends. Per germline, CDR1 MGHDK and CDR2 SYGVNS. The CDR3 covers 17 residues. The CDR3 coding sequence is TGTGCCAGCAGTGAATATAGGGGGGGGGCCCTAAACACTGAAGCTTTCTTT. It encodes CASSEYRGGALNTEAFF.

This clone was seen a single time. The chain has TRBV4-1 and TRBJ2-5; 10 nucleotides match TRBD1. This CDR3 is built from 13 residues. In germline, CDR1 is MGHRA, CDR2 YSYEKL. J lost 4 bases, V lost 4 bases, and 0 bases had no gene match. The CDR3 coding sequence is TGCGCCAGCAGCCGGGACAGGGGAGAGACCCAGTACTTC. It is translated as CASSRDRGETQYF.

The rearrangement links TRBV30 to TRBJ1-4; no reliable D call. Trimming pared 1 base from V and 5 bases from J, leaving 11 bases between. Germline V gene sequence: CDR1 GTSNPN, CDR2 SVGIG (reference sequence). The CDR3 has 14 residues. The CDR3 spells CAWSAGSGNEKLFF. For the CDR3, the DNA is TGTGCCTGGAGTGCCGGGTCCGGGAATGAAAAACTGTTTTTT.

V and J are TRBV19 and TRBJ1-2; TRBD1 aligns across 9 bases. This CDR3 contains 14 residues. Germline V gene sequence: CDR1 LNHDA, CDR2 SQIVND (reference sequence). Trimming cost V 3 bases and J 8 bases; bases outside gene matches: 7. The CDR3, as DNA: TGTGCCAGTAGTATGGAACAGGGGGCTGGGGGCTACACCTTC. This encodes CASSMEQGAGGYTF. The complete variable domain, with remaining parts taken from reference TRBV19 and TRBJ1-2, reads DGGITQSPKYLFRKEGQNVTLSCEQNLNHDAMYWYRQDPGQGLRLIYYSQIVNDFQKGDIAEGYSVSREKKESFPLTVTSAQKNPTAFYLCASSMEQGAGGYTFGSGTRLTVV.